This TCR beta chain was captured in a study of blood T cell repertoires in COVID-19. Study at large: Samples representing acute and convalescent COVID-19 were sourced from the United States, Italy and Spain. In each case, the material was cDNA or gDNA derived from T cells, B-cell-depleted T cells, or PBMCs.

The CDR3 totals 15 residues. Unmatched junction bases numbered 4, after V lost 3 bases and J lost 5 bases. Germline lookup yields CDR1 ENHRY and CDR2 SYGVKD. Original processing methods: The assay estimated nucleated cells by amplifying reference gene primers. The data were produced by immunoSEQ multiplex PCR, yet TCRdb's version contains in-frame clones alone and is incomplete. V, J and clone size are those of that table, while D and trimming were read from the DNA. This table holds fewer than 250,000 clones, more than 70% found once. Followed over time, Seattle patients had been enrolled while infection was active.

The TCR comes from a woman of 80 years or more with COVID-19, enrolled during active disease. V usage is TRBV10-3 and J usage is TRBJ1-4; 9 nucleotides line up with TRBD1. The specimen was peripheral blood. The CDR3 here is CAISDSGQGNEKLFF. CDR3 nucleotides: TGTGCCATCAGTGATTCAGGACAGGGGAATGAAAAACTGTTTTTT.